This T cell receptor (beta chain) is from a study of blood T cell repertoires in COVID-19. Study context: Samples taken during acute and convalescent COVID-19 were collected in the United States, Italy and Spain. The cDNA or gDNA used as material had been derived from T cells, B-cell-depleted T cells, or PBMCs.

Repertoires were generated with immunoSEQ multiplex PCR, while TCRdb's copy carries only in-frame clones and drops some. The table has about 260,000 clones, approximately 85% seen once. V was clipped by 4 bases and J by 4 bases, with 12 bases between them. The length of the CDR3 is 13 residues. CDR1 is SGHKS, CDR2 YYEKEE, per germline (reference sequence). This receptor was obtained from a human donor in a cohort sampled during active COVID-19. The chain carries TRBV5-5 and TRBJ2-7; maybe TRBD1 (5 bases). Sequenced sample: peripheral blood. The CDR3 spells CASSGSQGYEQYF. In nucleotides, the CDR3 is TGTGCCAGCAGCGGGTCCCAGGGTTACGAGCAGTACTTC.